The 23 T cell receptor beta chains reported below all come from one sample, sequenced in a study of blood T cells in healthy people across ages. Using a J-beta primer mix together with a sample-barcoded 5' primer, a second PCR was run for roughly 7 to 11 cycles. TCRdb re-called the 5' RACE reads through MiXCR, storing one row per CDR3 protein. The sample lists approximately 820,000 distinct CDR3 sequences; 44% were seen once. Sequenced sample: blood. The receptors stem from a man in his sixties in good health.

The chain uses TRBV6-2 or TRBV6-3 and TRBJ2-5; 11 bases align to TRBD2. After removal of 2 bases from V and 5 bases from J, the junction contained 7 bases not matched to a gene. The CDR3 sequence is 16 residues long. Germline values: CDR1 MNHEY, CDR2 SVGEGT. The CDR3 spells CASSYPLAGARETQYF. The DNA for the CDR3 is TGTGCCAGCAGTTACCCACTAGCGGGGGCCCGGGAGACCCAGTACTTC.

This clonotype showed up just a few times. The chain links TRBV7-9 to TRBJ1-2; D gene ambiguous. V was shortened by 5 bases and J by 4 bases, with 8 bases between the two germline ends. CDR1 is SEHNR, CDR2 FQNEAQ, per germline (reference sequence). The CDR3 covers 12 residues. The DNA of the CDR3 is TGTGCCAGCAGCCTACCCCTCTATGGCTACACCTTC. This gives the protein CASSLPLYGYTF.

At least ten counts were recorded for this clonotype. An end of the junction differs from the germline gene, which may be a read error. V is TRBV6-6 and J is TRBJ2-7; 9 positions match TRBD1. This CDR3 is 14 amino acids long. Germline V lookup: CDR1 MNHNY, CDR2 SVGAGI (reference sequence). The CDR3 reads CASSSRQGAYEQYF. The CDR3 region has the DNA TGCGCCAGCAGCTCTCGACAGGGGGCCTACGAGCAGTACTTC.

The J gene is TRBJ2-1, the V gene TRBV7-2; 9 bases are a match to TRBD1. Losses at the gene ends were 7 bases for V and 2 bases for J; bases not matched to a gene: 6. CDR3 length: 15 amino acids. CDR1 is SGHTA and CDR2 is FQGNSA in the germline V gene. In DNA, the CDR3 is TGTGCCAGCACCGAGGACAGGGGAACCTACAATGAGCAGTTCTTC. It translates to CASTEDRGTYNEQFF.

This clonotype occurred once. The CDR3 loop is CATEQGQGVGEQFF. In DNA form, the CDR3 reads TGTGCCACCGAACAGGGACAGGGGGTAGGTGAGCAGTTCTTC. The V gene is TRBV6-6, the J gene TRBJ2-1; TRBD1 matches 11 bases. There are 14 residues in the CDR3. V trimming: 10 bases; J trimming: 9 bases; junction bases outside the gene matches: 11. Germline V gene data show CDR1 as MNHNY and CDR2 as SVGAGI (reference sequence).

This chain links TRBV29-1 with TRBJ1-1; D might be TRBD1 (5 bases). This CDR3 comprises 13 residues. V shed 5 bases and J shed 1 base, with 11 bases lying between them. Germline CDR1 reads SQVTM; CDR2 reads ANQGSEA. The CDR3 coding sequence is TGCAGCGTTACGGGACTCTCGAACACTGAAGCTTTCTTT. This translates into CSVTGLSNTEAFF. The full variable domain, its missing parts supplied by reference TRBV29-1 and TRBJ1-1, is SAVISQKPSRDICQRGTSLTIQCQVDSQVTMMFWYRQQPGQSLTLIATANQGSEATYESGFVIDKFPISRPNLTFSTLTVSNMSPEDSSIYLCSVTGLSNTEAFFGQGTRLTVV.

The sample holds a few counts of this clonotype. This chain connects TRBV20-1 to TRBJ2-1; 11 nucleotides line up with TRBD2. V gave up 1 base and J gave up 9 bases; unmatched junction bases: 11. This CDR3 has 16 amino acids. Germline V gene lookup returns CDR1 DFQATT and CDR2 SNEGSKA (reference sequence). The CDR3 nucleotides read TGCAGTGCTAGAGTGCGCCCTAGCGGGGGGACGGTTGAGCAGTTCTTC. This gives the protein CSARVRPSGGTVEQFF.

V and J are TRBV5-1 and TRBJ2-3; TRBD2 aligns across 7 bases. J lost 2 bases, V lost 3 bases, and 9 bases had no gene match. Germline V gives CDR1 SGHRS, CDR2 YFSETQ. CDR3 length equals 16 residues. CDR3 protein: CASSSTSSGSTDTQYF. CDR3 sequence (DNA): TGCGCCAGCAGCTCAACTTCTAGCGGTTCCACAGATACGCAGTATTTT.

This chain uses TRBV6-5 with TRBJ1-4; TRBD1 aligns across 8 bases. The CDR3 spans 15 residues. CDR1 is MNHEY, CDR2 SVGAGI, per germline. Trimming removed 6 bases from V and 7 bases from J; junction bases left unmatched: 10. The CDR3 region is CASSATDRGGEKLFF. CDR3 sequence (DNA): TGTGCCAGCAGCGCCACTGACAGGGGAGGTGAAAAACTGTTTTTT.

CDR3 nucleotide sequence: TGCAGTGCTAGAGTCCATAGTCGGGGGGGGACCACCTACGAGCAGTACTTC. It codes for CSARVHSRGGTTYEQYF. J is TRBJ2-7 and V is TRBV20-1; 8 bases map to TRBD2. CDR1 and CDR2 from the germline V gene are DFQATT and SNEGSKA (reference sequence). V lost 1 base and J lost 2; bases outside the gene matches: 13. The CDR3 is made up of 17 amino acids.

The V and J genes are TRBV7-2 and TRBJ2-7; TRBD2 might be the D (5 bases). V lost 1 base and J 5 bases, leaving 15 bases between the germline ends. The CDR3 has 15 amino acids. Germline values: CDR1 SGHTA, CDR2 FQGNSA. Here the CDR3 reads CASSLVRVAPDEQYF. CDR3 sequence (DNA): TGTGCCAGCAGCTTAGTGCGGGTTGCCCCGGACGAGCAGTACTTC.

There are a few counts of this clonotype. The V and J genes are TRBV11-1 and TRBJ2-1; tentative D call: TRBD1 (6 bases). Trimming stripped 1 base from V and 9 bases from J, with 16 bases between. The length of the CDR3 is 15 residues. Germline V gene lookup returns CDR1 SGHAT and CDR2 FQDESV (reference sequence). CDR3 sequence: CASSLEKVRGVEQFF. For the CDR3, the DNA is TGTGCCAGCAGCTTAGAAAAGGTCAGGGGCGTTGAGCAGTTCTTC.

This clonotype was observed a handful of times. V and J are TRBV27 and TRBJ2-5, with TRBD1 identical over 7 bases. This CDR3 has 16 amino acids. The trim removed 5 bases at V and 3 bases at J, leaving 12 bases unmatched. CDR1 and CDR2 (germline): MNHEY, SMNVEV (reference sequence). The CDR3 DNA follows: TGTGCCAGCAGTCACCTCTCGACAGGGACGGAAGAGACCCAGTACTTC. Translated, it gives CASSHLSTGTEETQYF.

The chain links TRBV6-5 to TRBJ2-5, with 10 nucleotides matching TRBD1. The J call may not be correct, given that the DNA end is closer to TRBJ2-7. The CDR3 totals 14 residues. Germline CDR1 reads MNHEY; CDR2 reads SVGAGI. The CDR3 reads CDTGQGDPRDEQYF. CDR3 coding DNA: TGTGACACAGGACAGGGGGATCCTCGGGACGAGCAGTACTTC.

The chain combines TRBV20-1 with TRBJ2-1; 9 bases agree with TRBD1. CDR3 size: 15 residues. V gave up 7 bases and J gave up 10 bases; unmatched junction bases: 17. CDR1 and CDR2 from the germline V gene are DFQATT and SNEGSKA (reference sequence). The CDR3, as DNA: TGCAGTGTTAGGGGTACGGGACAGGGTTTCGGCGAGCAGTTCTTC. This sequence encodes CSVRGTGQGFGEQFF.

V usage is TRBV7-2 and J usage is TRBJ2-7; D unresolved. The CDR3 extends over 14 amino acids. Germline lookup yields CDR1 SGHTA and CDR2 FQGNSA. The V end lost 5 bases, the J end lost 3 bases, and 14 bases lay between the germline ends. CDR3 coding DNA: TGTGCCAGCAGCCCATCCGCACTCCTCTACGAGCAGTACTTC. This codes for CASSPSALLYEQYF.

The CDR3 nucleotides are TGCGCCAGCAGGTTGATAGCGGGGGGCCCCCAAAGCACAGATACGCAGTATTTT. Translating gives CASRLIAGGPQSTDTQYF. This chain connects TRBV5-1 to TRBJ2-3; 10 bases match TRBD2. The CDR3 extends over 18 amino acids. V lost 5 bases and J lost 0; bases outside the gene matches: 12. Germline CDR1 reads SGHRS; CDR2 reads YFSETQ.

This chain links TRBV29-1 with TRBJ1-2, with D unclear. V dropped 6 bases and J dropped 1 base, with 18 bases sitting between them. This CDR3 comprises 15 residues. Germline V gives CDR1 SQVTM, CDR2 ANQGSEA. The CDR3: CSVKGGPKLNYGYTF. For the CDR3, the DNA is TGCAGCGTGAAGGGCGGCCCGAAACTTAACTATGGCTACACCTTC.

This clonotype has only one observation. The chain has TRBV20-1 and TRBJ2-3, with 11 bases aligning to TRBD2. CDR1 is DFQATT, CDR2 SNEGSKA, per germline (reference sequence). The CDR3 contains 17 residues. J gave up 0 bases and V 0 bases, and 5 bases lay outside the gene matches. CDR3 sequence (DNA): TGCAGTGCTAGAGACCTACGACTAGCGGGAAGCACAGATACGCAGTATTTT. Translated, it gives CSARDLRLAGSTDTQYF.

This clonotype was seen a few times. The chain uses TRBV5-5 and TRBJ1-2, with D maybe TRBD1 (6 bases). The V and J ends lost 1 base and 6 bases respectively, with 16 bases between them. There are 15 residues in the CDR3. Germline V gene lookup returns CDR1 SGHKS and CDR2 YYEKEE (reference sequence). For the CDR3, the DNA is TGTGCCAGCAGCTTGTTCCCAACAGGGATCGATGGCTACACCTTC. It codes for CASSLFPTGIDGYTF.

This clonotype was detected only once. This chain uses TRBV27 with TRBJ2-2; D assignment may be TRBD1 or TRBD2 (6 bases each). There are 17 residues in the CDR3. CDR1 is MNHEY, CDR2 SMNVEV, per germline (reference sequence). Trimming removed 5 bases from V and 1 base from J, with 17 bases in between. Here the CDR3 reads CASSPRGGGKNTGELFF. The CDR3 nucleotides read TGTGCCAGCAGTCCCCGAGGAGGGGGGAAGAACACCGGGGAGCTGTTTTTT.

The J gene is TRBJ2-3, the V gene TRBV29-1; D might be TRBD1 (5 bases). The ends were cut back, 3 bases at V and 3 bases at J, with 10 bases in the middle. Germline CDR1 and CDR2: SQVTM and ANQGSEA. CDR3 size: 13 residues. The CDR3 DNA reads TGCAGCGTTGAGGCAGGGTCAACAGATACGCAGTATTTT. This encodes CSVEAGSTDTQYF.

This sequence joins TRBV11-2 and TRBJ2-7; 7 bases line up with TRBD1. In germline, CDR1 is SGHAT, CDR2 FQNNGV. The V segment lost 1 base and the J segment 5 bases; nucleotides outside the gene matches: 11. The CDR3 totals 16 residues. The DNA for the CDR3 is TGTGCCAGCAGCTTAGTTGGGTCAGGGGGTTCTCACGAGCAGTACTTC. Its translation is CASSLVGSGGSHEQYF.